Listed here are 11 T cell receptor beta chains from one sample, sequenced in a study of blood T cell repertoires in COVID-19. The protocol was immunoSEQ multiplex PCR, while the TCRdb copy is restricted to in-frame clones and leaves out a portion. The sample has over 25,000 clones; roughly nine tenths are singletons. The material sequenced was peripheral blood. The receptors stem from a man aged 65-85 years with active COVID-19.

This chain joins TRBV5-8 and TRBJ1-1, with a tentative D call TRBD1 (6 bases). Per germline, CDR1 SGHTS and CDR2 YDEGEE. Trimming removed 0 bases from V and 2 bases from J, with 14 bases in between. The CDR3 extends over 16 amino acids. CDR3 loop: CASSLVTGSRNTEAFF. CDR3 in DNA: TGTGCCAGCAGCTTGGTTACAGGGAGCCGTAACACTGAAGCTTTCTTT.

The chain uses TRBV4-1 and TRBJ1-5; possible D gene TRBD1, 6 bases. In germline, CDR1 is MGHRA, CDR2 YSYEKL. V lost 0 bases and J lost 7, with 16 bases in between. This CDR3 is 16 amino acids long. As DNA, the CDR3 is TGCGCCAGCAGCCAAGACTTACGTCAGGGACAACAGCCCCAGCATTTT. It encodes CASSQDLRQGQQPQHF.

A single count supports this clone. The chain carries TRBV4-3 and TRBJ2-3; TRBD2 matches 10 bases. This CDR3 has 18 residues. Per germline, CDR1 LGHNA and CDR2 YSLEER. Trimming took 0 bases from V and 1 from J; bases not matched to a gene: 7. The CDR3 sequence is CASSQDSRGLAGTDTQYF. In DNA, the CDR3 is TGCGCCAGCAGCCAAGATAGTAGAGGACTAGCGGGCACAGATACGCAGTATTTT.

The CDR3 spells CASKEDSSSYNSPLHF. CDR3 bases: TGTGCCAGCAAGGAGGACAGTAGCTCCTATAATTCACCCCTCCACTTT. The rearrangement links TRBV2 to TRBJ1-6; possible D gene TRBD1, 6 bases. This CDR3 contains 16 residues. Per germline, CDR1 SNHLY and CDR2 FYNNEI. Trimming took 7 bases from V and 0 from J, leaving 13 bases between them.

The chain recombines TRBV6-5 with TRBJ1-2; tentative D call: TRBD1 (5 bases). The CDR3 is 15 amino acids. V gave up 0 bases and J gave up 5 bases, with 13 bases separating them. Germline-derived CDR1 and CDR2 are MNHEY and SVGAGI. The CDR3: CASSYSYVQGYGYTF. The DNA for the CDR3 is TGTGCCAGCAGTTACTCGTATGTCCAGGGATATGGCTACACCTTC.

This chain joins TRBV24-1 and TRBJ2-7; TRBD2 aligns across 7 bases. The V gene's germline CDR1 is KGHDR and CDR2 SFDVKD. V was clipped by 2 bases and J by 0 bases; unmatched bases: 3. The CDR3 totals 15 residues. The CDR3 nucleotides are TGTGCCACCAGTGATTCGGAGCGGGACTCCTACGAGCAGTACTTC. This encodes CATSDSERDSYEQYF.

This CDR3 reads CASSKRGGLAGKFANTGELFF. The CDR3 nucleotides are TGTGCCAGTAGTAAGAGAGGAGGACTAGCGGGAAAGTTCGCGAACACCGGGGAGCTGTTTTTT. The J gene is TRBJ2-2, the V gene TRBV19; 12 nucleotides line up with TRBD2. The germline V gene has CDR1 LNHDA and CDR2 SQIVND (reference sequence). This CDR3 region has 21 residues. V trimming: 4 bases; J trimming: 0 bases; junction bases outside the gene matches: 15. The full variable domain, rest sourced from reference TRBV19 and TRBJ2-2, is DGGITQSPKYLFRKEGQNVTLSCEQNLNHDAMYWYRQDPGQGLRLIYYSQIVNDFQKGDIAEGYSVSREKKESFPLTVTSAQKNPTAFYLCASSKRGGLAGKFANTGELFFGEGSRLTVL.

The genes are TRBV6-5 and TRBJ1-1; 12 nucleotides match TRBD1. Germline loops: CDR1 MNHEY, CDR2 SVGAGI. V lost 2 bases, J lost 0 bases, and 1 base stayed unmatched. The CDR3 runs to 16 residues. The DNA for the CDR3 is TGTGCCAGCAGTTACGGGACAGGGGGCATGAACACTGAAGCTTTCTTT. This gives the protein CASSYGTGGMNTEAFF.

The rearrangement joins TRBV6-5 to TRBJ1-3; D unclear. There are 15 residues in the CDR3. V lost 4 bases and J lost 6, with 16 bases in between. CDR1 is MNHEY, CDR2 SVGAGI, per germline. The CDR3 DNA reads TGTGCCAGCAGTTCCCCCCGGGTCATGGAAAACACCATATATTTT. Its protein is CASSSPRVMENTIYF.

The chain has TRBV5-4 and TRBJ1-4; no firm D call. This CDR3 comprises 14 residues. With 2 bases removed from V and 2 bases from J, the gap between germline ends came to 7 bases. Germline V CDR1 and CDR2: SGHNT, YYREEE (reference sequence). Written as DNA, the CDR3 is TGTGCCAGCAGCTTACCCGGGACTAATGAAAAACTGTTTTTT. Its protein product is CASSLPGTNEKLFF. The whole variable domain, remainder taken from reference TRBV5-4 and TRBJ1-4, is ETGVTQSPTHLIKTRGQQVTLRCSSQSGHNTVSWYQQALGQGPQFIFQYYREEENGRGNFPPRFSGLQFPNYSSELNVNALELDDSALYLCASSLPGTNEKLFFGSGTQLSVL.

J is TRBJ2-1 and V is TRBV18; TRBD1 matches 7 bases. Germline loops: CDR1 KGHSH, CDR2 LQKENI. This CDR3 has 13 residues. V trimming: 4 bases; J trimming: 5 bases; junction bases outside the gene matches: 2. Here the CDR3 DNA reads TGTGCCAGCTCACAGGGACAGAACAATGAGCAGTTCTTC. Translating gives CASSQGQNNEQFF.